This TCR beta chain appears in the sequencing data of a study of blood T cells in healthy people across ages. Findings of the study overall: Observed TCR beta diversity per million T cells went down as age went up. This fall followed a roughly linear course with age.

Donors ranged from about 6 to 90 years old and were healthy Caucasians in Russia. The second PCR ran roughly 6 to 11 cycles with a sample-barcoded 5' primer and J-beta primers. TCRdb called the 5' RACE reads again in MiXCR, with one record for every CDR3 protein. The table lists roughly 730,000 distinct CDR3 sequences, just over 55% of them singletons. V was trimmed by 5 bases and J by 9 bases, leaving 17 bases between them. The CDR3 consists of 14 residues. Germline loops: CDR1 SGHAT, CDR2 FQDESV (reference sequence). This clonotype was seen repeatedly, ten times or more. Its antigen remains unidentified.

What was sequenced was blood. The chain joins TRBV11-1 to TRBJ2-1, with D possibly being TRBD2 (6 bases). The receptor was isolated from a man aged 35 to 55 in good health. Here the CDR3 DNA reads TGTGCCAGCAGCCTGCTAGGGGCCGGGGGTGAGCAGTTCTTC. Protein sequence: CASSLLGAGGEQFF. Supplemented by reference TRBV11-1 and TRBJ2-1, the full variable domain reads EAEVAQSPRYKITEKSQAVAFWCDPISGHATLYWYRQILGQGPELLVQFQDESVVDDSQLPKDRFSAERLKGVDSTLKIQPAELGDSAMYLCASSLLGAGGEQFFGPGTRLTVL.